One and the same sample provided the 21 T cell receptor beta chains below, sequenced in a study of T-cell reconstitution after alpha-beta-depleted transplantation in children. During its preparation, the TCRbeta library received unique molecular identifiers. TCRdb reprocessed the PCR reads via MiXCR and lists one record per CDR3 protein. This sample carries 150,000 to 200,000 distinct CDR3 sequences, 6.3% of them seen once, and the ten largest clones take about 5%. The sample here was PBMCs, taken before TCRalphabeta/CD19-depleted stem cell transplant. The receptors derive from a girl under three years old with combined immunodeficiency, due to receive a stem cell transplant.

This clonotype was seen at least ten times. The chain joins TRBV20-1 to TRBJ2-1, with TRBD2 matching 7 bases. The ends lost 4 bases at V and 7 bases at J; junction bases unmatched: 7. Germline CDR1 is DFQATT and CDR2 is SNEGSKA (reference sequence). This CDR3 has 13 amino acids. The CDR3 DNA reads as TGCAGTGCTACGCCCCTAGCGGAGAATGAGCAGTTCTTC. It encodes CSATPLAENEQFF.

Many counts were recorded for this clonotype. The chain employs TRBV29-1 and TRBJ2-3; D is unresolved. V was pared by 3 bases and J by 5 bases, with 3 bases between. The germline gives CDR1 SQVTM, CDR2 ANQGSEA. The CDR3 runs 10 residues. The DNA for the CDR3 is TGCAGCGTTGAGCTAGATACGCAGTATTTT. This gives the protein CSVELDTQYF.

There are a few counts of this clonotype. This CDR3 is CASRLTTEGGHEQYF. CDR3 nucleotides: TGTGCCAGCAGGCTTACGACAGAGGGAGGGCACGAGCAGTACTTC. The V gene is TRBV27, the J gene TRBJ2-7; 7 bases are shared with TRBD2. The J segment lost 5 bases and the V segment lost 6 bases, leaving 13 bases of the junction unmatched. Germline CDR1 MNHEY, CDR2 SMNVEV (reference sequence). CDR3 length equals 15 residues.

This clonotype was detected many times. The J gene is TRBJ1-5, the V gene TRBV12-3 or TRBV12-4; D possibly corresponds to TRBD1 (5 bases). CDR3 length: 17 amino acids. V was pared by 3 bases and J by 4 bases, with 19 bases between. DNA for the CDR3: TGTGCCAGCAGTTTGGTGACCGGAATTGGGGGTAATCAGCCCCAGCATTTT. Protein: CASSLVTGIGGNQPQHF.

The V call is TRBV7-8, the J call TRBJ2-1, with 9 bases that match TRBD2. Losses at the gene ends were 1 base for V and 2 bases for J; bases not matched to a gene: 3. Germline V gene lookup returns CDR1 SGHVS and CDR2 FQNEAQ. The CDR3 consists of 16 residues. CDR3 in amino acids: CASSLERGGAYNEQFF. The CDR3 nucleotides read TGTGCCAGCAGCTTAGAGCGCGGGGGGGCCTACAATGAGCAGTTCTTC.

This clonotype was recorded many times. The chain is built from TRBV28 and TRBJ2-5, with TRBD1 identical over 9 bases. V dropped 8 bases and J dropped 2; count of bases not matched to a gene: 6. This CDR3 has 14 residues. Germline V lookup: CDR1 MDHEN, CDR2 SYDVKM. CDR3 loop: CASSDRGGQETQYF. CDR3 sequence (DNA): TGTGCCAGCTCCGACAGGGGGGGACAAGAGACCCAGTACTTC.

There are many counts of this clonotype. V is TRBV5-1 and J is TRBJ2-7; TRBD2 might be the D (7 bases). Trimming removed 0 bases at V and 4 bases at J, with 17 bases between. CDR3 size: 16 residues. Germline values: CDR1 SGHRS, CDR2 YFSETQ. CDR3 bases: TGCGCCAGCAGCTTGGGAGGCGGGGGCCTCTTGTACGAGCAGTACTTC. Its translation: CASSLGGGGLLYEQYF.

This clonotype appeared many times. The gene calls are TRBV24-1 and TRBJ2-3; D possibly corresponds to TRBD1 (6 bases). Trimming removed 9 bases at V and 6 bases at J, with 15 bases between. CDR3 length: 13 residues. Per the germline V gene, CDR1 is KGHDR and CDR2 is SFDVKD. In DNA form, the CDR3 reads TGTGCCACCGAGGGACACCCACGGGATACGCAGTATTTT. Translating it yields CATEGHPRDTQYF.

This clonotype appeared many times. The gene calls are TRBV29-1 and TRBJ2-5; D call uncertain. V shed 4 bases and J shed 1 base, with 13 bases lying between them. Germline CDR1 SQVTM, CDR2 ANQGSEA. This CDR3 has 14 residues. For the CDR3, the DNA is TGCAGCGTTGTCGGTGGGATTGCCCAAGAGACCCAGTACTTC. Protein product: CSVVGGIAQETQYF.

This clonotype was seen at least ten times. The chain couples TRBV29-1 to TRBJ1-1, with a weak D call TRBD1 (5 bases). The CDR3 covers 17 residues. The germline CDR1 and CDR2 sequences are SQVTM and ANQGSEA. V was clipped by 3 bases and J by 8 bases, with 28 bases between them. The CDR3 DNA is TGCAGCGTTGAGGACGCCGGGGGACTGGGCCCTGGCGGGGAAGCTTTCTTT. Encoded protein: CSVEDAGGLGPGGEAFF.

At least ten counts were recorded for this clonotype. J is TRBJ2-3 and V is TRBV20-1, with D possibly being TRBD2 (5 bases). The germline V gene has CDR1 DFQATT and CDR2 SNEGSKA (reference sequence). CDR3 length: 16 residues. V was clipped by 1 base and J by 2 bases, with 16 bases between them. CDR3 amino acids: CSARGPGELYTDTQYF. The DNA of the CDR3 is TGCAGTGCTAGAGGGCCTGGGGAGCTTTACACAGATACGCAGTATTTT.

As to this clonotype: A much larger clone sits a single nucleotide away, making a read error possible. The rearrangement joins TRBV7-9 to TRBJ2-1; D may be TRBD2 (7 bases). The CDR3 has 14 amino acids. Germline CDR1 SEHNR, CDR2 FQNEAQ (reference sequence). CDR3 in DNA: TGTGTCAGCAGCGAAGGGGGGGGAGGGGATGAGCAGTTCTTC. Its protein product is CVSSEGGGGDEQFF. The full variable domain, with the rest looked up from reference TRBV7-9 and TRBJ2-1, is DTGVSQNPRHKITKRGQNVTFRCDPISEHNRLYWYRQTLGQGPEFLTYFQNEAQLEKSRLLSDRFSAERPKGSFSTLEIQRTEQGDSAMYLCVSSEGGGGDEQFFGPGTRLTVL.

As DNA, the CDR3 is TGCGCCAGCAGCCAATCTGGACAGGGCTCCTACGAGCAGTACTTC. Translated, it gives CASSQSGQGSYEQYF. The genes are TRBV4-1 and TRBJ2-7, with 8 nucleotides matching TRBD1. This CDR3 is built from 15 residues. V shed 2 bases and J 0 bases; nucleotides not matched to a gene: 3. Germline loops: CDR1 MGHRA, CDR2 YSYEKL.

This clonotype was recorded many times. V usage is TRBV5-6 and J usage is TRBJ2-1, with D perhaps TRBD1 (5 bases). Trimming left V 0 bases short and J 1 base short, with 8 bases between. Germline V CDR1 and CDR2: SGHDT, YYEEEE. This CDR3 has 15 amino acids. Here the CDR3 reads CASSLDQGSYNEQFF. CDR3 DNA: TGTGCCAGCAGCTTGGATCAGGGTTCCTACAATGAGCAGTTCTTC. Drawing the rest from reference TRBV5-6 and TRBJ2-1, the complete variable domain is DAGVTQSPTHLIKTRGQQVTLRCSPKSGHDTVSWYQQALGQGPQFIFQYYEEEERQRGNFPDRFSGHQFPNYSSELNVNALLLGDSALYLCASSLDQGSYNEQFFGPGTRLTVL.

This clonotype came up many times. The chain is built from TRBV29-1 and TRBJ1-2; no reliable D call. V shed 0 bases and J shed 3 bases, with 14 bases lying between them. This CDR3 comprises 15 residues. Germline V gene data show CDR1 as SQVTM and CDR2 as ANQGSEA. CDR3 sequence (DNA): TGCAGCGTTGAAGAAGGTGGGGATTCGGACTATGGCTACACCTTC. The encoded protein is CSVEEGGDSDYGYTF.

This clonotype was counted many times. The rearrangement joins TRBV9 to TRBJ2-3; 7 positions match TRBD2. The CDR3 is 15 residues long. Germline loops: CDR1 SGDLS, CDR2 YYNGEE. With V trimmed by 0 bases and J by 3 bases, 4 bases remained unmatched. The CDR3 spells CASSVEGGRTDTQYF. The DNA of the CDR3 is TGTGCCAGCAGCGTAGAAGGCGGGAGAACAGATACGCAGTATTTT.

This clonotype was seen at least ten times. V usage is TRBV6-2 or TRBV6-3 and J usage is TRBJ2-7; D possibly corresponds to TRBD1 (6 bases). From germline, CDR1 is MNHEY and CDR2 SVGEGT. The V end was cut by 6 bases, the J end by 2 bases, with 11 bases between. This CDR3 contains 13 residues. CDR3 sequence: CASRLRGPYEQYF. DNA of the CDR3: TGTGCCAGCAGACTCAGGGGTCCCTACGAGCAGTACTTC.

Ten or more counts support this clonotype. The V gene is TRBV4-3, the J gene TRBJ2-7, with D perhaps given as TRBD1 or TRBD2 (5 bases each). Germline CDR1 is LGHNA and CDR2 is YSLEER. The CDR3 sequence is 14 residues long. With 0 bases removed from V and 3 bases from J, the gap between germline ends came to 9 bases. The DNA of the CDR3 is TGCGCCAGCAGCCAAGATCGGGGCGGCTACGAGCAGTACTTC. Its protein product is CASSQDRGGYEQYF.

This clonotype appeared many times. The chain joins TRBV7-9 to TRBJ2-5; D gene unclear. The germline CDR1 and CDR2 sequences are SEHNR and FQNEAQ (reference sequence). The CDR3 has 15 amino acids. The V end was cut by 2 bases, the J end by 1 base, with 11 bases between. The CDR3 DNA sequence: TGTGCCAGCAGCTTATATAACAGCCCCCAAGAGACCCAGTACTTC. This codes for CASSLYNSPQETQYF.

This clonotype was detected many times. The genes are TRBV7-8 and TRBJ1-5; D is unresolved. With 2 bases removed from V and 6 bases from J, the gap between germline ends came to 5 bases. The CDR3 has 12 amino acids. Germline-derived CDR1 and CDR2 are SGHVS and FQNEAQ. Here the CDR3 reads CASSLRVQPQHF. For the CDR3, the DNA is TGTGCCAGCAGCTTACGGGTTCAGCCCCAGCATTTT. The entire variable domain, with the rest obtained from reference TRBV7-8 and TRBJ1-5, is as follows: GAGVSQSPRYKVAKRGQDVALRCDPISGHVSLFWYQQALGQGPEFLTYFQNEAQLDKSGLPSDRFFAERPEGSVSTLKIQRTQQEDSAVYLCASSLRVQPQHFGDGTRLSIL.

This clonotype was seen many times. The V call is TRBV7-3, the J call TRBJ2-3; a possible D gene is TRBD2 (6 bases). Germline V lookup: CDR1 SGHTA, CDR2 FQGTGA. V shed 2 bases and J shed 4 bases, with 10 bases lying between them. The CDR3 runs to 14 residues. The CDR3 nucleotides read TGTGCCAGCAGCTTACGGACTATTTCAGATACGCAGTATTTT. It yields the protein CASSLRTISDTQYF.